Below are 15 T cell receptor beta chains sequenced from a single sample in a study of OX40 agonist ivuxolimab in advanced cancers. Produced via immunoSEQ multiplex PCR; TCRdb's table is partial and in-frame only. The sample includes about 14,000 clones, around 80% of them seen just once. The sample in question was CD4+ or CD8+ T cells sorted from blood, obtained in a trial of the OX40 agonist ivuxolimab. The receptors were gathered from an adult with an advanced solid tumor such as melanoma, head and neck, liver or kidney cancer.

This chain joins TRBV5-6 and TRBJ1-1, with 11 bases identical to TRBD1. V shed 2 bases, J shed 4 bases, and the junction held 4 bases outside the gene matches. Germline V gives CDR1 SGHDT, CDR2 YYEEEE. There are 15 residues in the CDR3. CDR3 residues: CASSLAGTGGTEAFF. The CDR3 nucleotides are TGTGCCAGCAGCTTAGCCGGGACAGGGGGCACTGAAGCTTTCTTT.

In this sample, this clone turned up once. The chain employs TRBV7-9 and TRBJ2-7; TRBD2 might be the D (6 bases). Germline V lookup: CDR1 SEHNR, CDR2 FQNEAQ (reference sequence). Trimming shortened V by 5 bases and J by 5 bases, and 13 bases separated the two germline ends. The CDR3 is 13 residues long. The CDR3 protein is CASSPDYPHEQYF. The CDR3 region has the DNA TGTGCCAGCAGCCCGGACTACCCTCACGAGCAGTACTTC. The full variable domain, rest sourced from reference TRBV7-9 and TRBJ2-7, is DTGVSQNPRHKITKRGQNVTFRCDPISEHNRLYWYRQTLGQGPEFLTYFQNEAQLEKSRLLSDRFSAERPKGSFSTLEIQRTEQGDSAMYLCASSPDYPHEQYFGPGTRLTVT.

The CDR3 here is CASSLFTGGGNQPQHF. CDR3 nucleotides: TGTGCCAGCAGCCTTTTCACCGGGGGGGGCAATCAGCCCCAGCATTTT. The gene calls are TRBV7-2 and TRBJ1-5; possibly TRBD1 for D (5 bases). The CDR3 runs to 16 residues. Germline V gene data show CDR1 as SGHTA and CDR2 as FQGNSA. Trimming pared 5 bases from V and 2 bases from J, leaving 16 bases between.

This chain uses TRBV11-2 with TRBJ1-2, with D possibly being TRBD1 (5 bases). The CDR3 sequence is 14 residues long. The germline V and J ends were trimmed by 1 base and 3 bases, with 9 bases remaining between them. Germline V CDR1 and CDR2: SGHAT, FQNNGV. The CDR3 region has the DNA TGTGCCAGCAGCTTAGCAGGGTTATACTATGGCTACACCTTC. This gives the protein CASSLAGLYYGYTF.

J is TRBJ1-4 and V is TRBV28; 10 bases line up with TRBD1. Germline CDR1 and CDR2: MDHEN and SYDVKM. The CDR3 has 16 amino acids. V shed 7 bases, J shed 8 bases, and the junction held 13 bases outside the gene matches. The CDR3: CASKNYRQGAKEKLFF. Here the CDR3 DNA reads TGTGCCAGCAAAAACTACCGACAGGGGGCAAAGGAAAAACTGTTTTTT.

By frequency in the sample, this clone is medium-sized. The genes are TRBV14 and TRBJ1-2, with TRBD1 matching over 12 bases. This CDR3 spans 15 amino acids. Trimming cost V 4 bases and J 8 bases; bases outside gene matches: 8. Germline-derived CDR1 and CDR2 are SGHDN and FVKESK. CDR3 bases: TGTGCCAGCAGCCGGATTGGGGACAGGGGGCGCGGCTACACCTTC. Translation: CASSRIGDRGRGYTF.

CDR3 in DNA: TGTGCCAGCAGCCTGGACAATTCGATCGGAAACACCATATATTTT. Amino acids: CASSLDNSIGNTIYF. V is TRBV27 and J is TRBJ1-3; tentatively, D is TRBD1 (5 bases). Trimming removed 6 bases at V and 4 bases at J, with 16 bases between. The CDR3 has 15 residues. The germline V gene encodes CDR1 MNHEY and CDR2 SMNVEV (reference sequence).

V gene TRBV5-4 combines with J gene TRBJ2-7; the D is unclear. V was shortened by 0 bases and J by 3 bases, with 10 bases between the two germline ends. The CDR3 loop spans 14 amino acids. Germline CDR1 reads SGHNT; CDR2 reads YYREEE (reference sequence). The CDR3 spells CASSLEFHNYEQYF. The CDR3 DNA follows: TGTGCCAGCAGCTTGGAGTTTCATAACTACGAGCAGTACTTC.

This chain connects TRBV7-3 to TRBJ2-1; D may be TRBD1 (6 bases). V was cut by 2 bases and J by 7 bases, with 18 bases left in between. The CDR3 is 16 amino acids. Looked up from germline, CDR1 is SGHTA and CDR2 is FQGTGA. CDR3 amino acids: CASSLGAGEYLNEQFF. CDR3 coding DNA: TGTGCCAGCAGCTTAGGTGCAGGGGAGTACTTGAATGAGCAGTTCTTC.

This chain links TRBV9 with TRBJ2-7; 10 bases are a match to TRBD2. Germline CDR1 is SGDLS and CDR2 is YYNGEE. This CDR3 is built from 14 residues. Germline trimming cut 4 bases from V and 5 bases from J; bases unmatched to any gene: 6. The CDR3 is CASSTSGALDEQYF. DNA for the CDR3: TGTGCCAGCAGCACTAGCGGGGCCTTGGACGAGCAGTACTTC.

The chain uses TRBV5-1 and TRBJ2-5; TRBD2 is a possible D gene (6 bases). There are 14 residues in the CDR3. Germline CDR1 and CDR2: SGHRS and YFSETQ. V was clipped by 0 bases and J by 3 bases, with 9 bases between them. The CDR3 sequence is CASSLGVAEETQYF. CDR3 sequence (DNA): TGCGCCAGCAGCTTGGGGGTAGCGGAAGAGACCCAGTACTTC.

The genes are TRBV7-6 and TRBJ2-3, with 10 nucleotides matching TRBD2. CDR3 length: 17 residues. Per germline, CDR1 SGHVS and CDR2 FNYEAQ. Unmatched junction bases numbered 11, after V lost 3 bases and J lost 5 bases. CDR3 DNA: TGTGCCAGCAGCTTTGGAGCGGGAGGGCCCTCGGGAGATACGCAGTATTTT. It translates to CASSFGAGGPSGDTQYF.

The chain is built from TRBV2 and TRBJ2-1; D might be TRBD1 (5 bases). The CDR3 runs to 14 residues. V was pared by 7 bases and J by 2 bases, with 12 bases between. Per germline, CDR1 SNHLY and CDR2 FYNNEI. As DNA, the CDR3 is TGTGCCAGCAACAGGTCCCCCACCTACAATGAGCAGTTCTTC. This encodes CASNRSPTYNEQFF.

This clone was detected a few times. V usage is TRBV30 and J usage is TRBJ1-1, with D hard to call. Trimming left V 1 base short and J 1 base short, with 7 bases between. This CDR3 contains 13 residues. CDR1 is GTSNPN and CDR2 is SVGIG in the germline V gene (reference sequence). Written as DNA, the CDR3 is TGTGCCTGGAGTGGGACGGAGAACACTGAAGCTTTCTTT. Encoded protein: CAWSGTENTEAFF.

This clone is termed large. This rearrangement joins TRBV6-6 to TRBJ2-7, with D uncertain. The CDR3 is 13 residues long. CDR1 is MNHNY and CDR2 is SVGAGI in the germline V gene (reference sequence). Trimming pared 3 bases from V and 0 bases from J, leaving 6 bases between. The CDR3, as DNA: TGTGCCAGCAGTTATGGGCCCTCCTACGAGCAGTACTTC. Its translation is CASSYGPSYEQYF.